Sequencing of this TCR beta chain was carried out in a study of blood T cell repertoires in COVID-19. For the study at large: The cDNA or gDNA used as material had been derived from T cells, B-cell-depleted T cells, or PBMCs.

Per the original data handling: Amplification from reference gene primers served as the basis for estimated nucleated cell counts. Data came from immunoSEQ multiplex PCR; TCRdb stores just in-frame clones and leaves some out. That table supplies the V and J calls and clone size; D and trimming were determined from the DNA. The data hold about 53,000 clones, with about 80% observed a single time. Sequenced input: peripheral blood. The TCR comes from a human donor in a cohort sampled during active COVID-19.

This chain's CDR3 is CSVGNRDRGFTEAFF. The CDR3 nucleotides read TGCAGCGTTGGGAACCGGGACAGGGGATTCACTGAAGCTTTCTTT. This rearrangement joins TRBV29-1 to TRBJ1-1; 10 nucleotides match TRBD1. The CDR3 runs to 15 residues. Germline V gene data show CDR1 as SQVTM and CDR2 as ANQGSEA. V trimming: 4 bases; J trimming: 4 bases; junction bases outside the gene matches: 9.